The 9 T cell receptor beta chains below all came from one sample that was sequenced in a study of T cell responses to AZD1222 COVID-19 vaccine. TCRdb's copy holds only in-frame clones and misses some; the assay was immunoSEQ multiplex PCR. The table records approximately 97,000 clones, 91% of them present only once. This material consisted of peripheral blood, taken on day 0 of AZD1222 vaccination. These receptor sequences come from an adult in good health.

The chain carries TRBV7-8 and TRBJ2-7; 9 nucleotides align to TRBD2. V dropped 1 base and J dropped 4; count of bases not matched to a gene: 5. The germline CDR1 and CDR2 sequences are SGHVS and FQNEAQ. CDR3 length equals 15 residues. The CDR3, as DNA: TGTGCCAGCAGCTTAGGCGGGGGGGCCATTTACGAGCAGTACTTC. Its translation is CASSLGGGAIYEQYF. The full variable domain, completed using reference TRBV7-8 and TRBJ2-7, is GAGVSQSPRYKVAKRGQDVALRCDPISGHVSLFWYQQALGQGPEFLTYFQNEAQLDKSGLPSDRFFAERPEGSVSTLKIQRTQQEDSAVYLCASSLGGGAIYEQYFGPGTRLTVT.

This clone has a handful of counts. The rearrangement joins TRBV5-1 to TRBJ2-2; 10 positions agree with TRBD2. J lost 6 bases, V lost 0 bases, and 5 bases had no gene match. Germline V CDR1 and CDR2: SGHRS, YFSETQ. The CDR3 has 16 amino acids. The CDR3 DNA sequence: TGCGCCAGCAGCTTGGACCCTAGCGGGAGTCCCGGGGAGCTGTTTTTT. It is translated as CASSLDPSGSPGELFF.

The chain uses TRBV5-1 and TRBJ1-1; TRBD1 matches at 7 bases. The V gene end was trimmed by 5 bases and the J gene end by 8 bases; junction bases not matched to a gene: 12. Germline V CDR1 and CDR2: SGHRS, YFSETQ. There are 14 residues in the CDR3. CDR3 in DNA: TGCGCCAGCAGTGCGGGACAGCCCGGGGGGGAAGCTTTCTTT. Translating gives CASSAGQPGGEAFF.

This rearrangement joins TRBV19 to TRBJ2-2; no definite D call. The CDR3 spans 16 residues. Trimming cost V 7 bases and J 2 bases, with 17 bases left between them. Germline CDR1 and CDR2: LNHDA and SQIVND (reference sequence). The CDR3 reads CASNVRGPINTGELFF. CDR3 nucleotide sequence: TGTGCCAGTAATGTGAGAGGACCGATAAACACCGGGGAGCTGTTTTTT.

This rearrangement joins TRBV9 to TRBJ1-6; 7 bases align to TRBD1. There are 14 residues in the CDR3. Trimming cost V 5 bases and J 6 bases; bases outside gene matches: 5. From germline, CDR1 is SGDLS and CDR2 YYNGEE. The CDR3 sequence is CASSPGQSNSPLHF. CDR3 DNA: TGTGCCAGCAGTCCGGGACAGAGTAATTCACCCCTCCACTTT. Drawing the rest from reference TRBV9 and TRBJ1-6, the complete variable domain is DSGVTQTPKHLITATGQRVTLRCSPRSGDLSVYWYQQSLDQGLQFLIQYYNGEERAKGNILERFSAQQFPDLHSELNLSSLELGDSALYFCASSPGQSNSPLHFGNGTRLTVT.

The chain links TRBV5-4 to TRBJ2-7; 8 bases align to TRBD2. In germline, CDR1 is SGHNT, CDR2 YYREEE (reference sequence). Trimming removed 5 bases from V and 6 bases from J; junction bases left unmatched: 7. This CDR3 comprises 13 residues. CDR3 DNA: TGTGCCAGCAGTGTAGCGGGGACCCTCGAGCAGTACTTC. Its protein is CASSVAGTLEQYF.

The chain links TRBV4-3 to TRBJ1-1; 10 bases map to TRBD1. This CDR3 has 15 residues. Trimming removed 3 bases from V and 4 bases from J; junction bases left unmatched: 5. In germline, CDR1 is LGHNA, CDR2 YSLEER. CDR3 residues: CASSHRQGARTEAFF. CDR3 sequence (DNA): TGCGCCAGCAGCCACAGACAGGGGGCGCGCACTGAAGCTTTCTTT.

This clone was counted ten times or more. The chain combines TRBV30 with TRBJ2-6, with TRBD1 matching over 8 bases. The CDR3 is 13 residues long. Germline-derived CDR1 and CDR2 are GTSNPN and SVGIG (reference sequence). V gave up 5 bases and J gave up 3 bases; unmatched junction bases: 0. In DNA form, the CDR3 reads TGTGCCTGGGGACAGGGTGGGGCCAACGTCCTGACTTTC. This codes for CAWGQGGANVLTF.

The rearrangement links TRBV2 to TRBJ2-2, with 9 bases that match TRBD2. There are 14 residues in the CDR3. The germline CDR1 and CDR2 sequences are SNHLY and FYNNEI. Trimming cost V 6 bases and J 6 bases; bases outside gene matches: 5. The CDR3 DNA is TGTGCCAGCAGGAGTAGCGGGAGACCCGGGGAGCTGTTTTTT. It encodes CASRSSGRPGELFF.